This T cell receptor (beta chain) was recorded in a study of T-cell memory formation after mild COVID-19. As for the study in general: For the most part, TCR clusters were specific to one donor. Broader study findings: Pre-infection memory contained some responding clones, which suggested that cross-reactive memory had joined. The authors did not confirm SARS-CoV-2 specificity of second-wave clones peaking day 37.

To note about this clonotype: Antigen: not known.

TCR alpha and TCR beta cDNA libraries carrying sample barcodes and UMIs came from 5'RACE with constant-segment primers. TCRdb called the 5' RACE reads again in MiXCR, with one record for every CDR3 protein. The table shows more than 250,000 distinct CDR3 sequences, with roughly 18% occurring only once. Germline CDR1 reads SGHTA; CDR2 reads FQGNSA. V was cut by 0 bases and J by 5 bases, with 14 bases left in between. CDR3 length: 15 residues. The sample was PBMCs or a T cell subset sorted from them (not recorded which). J is TRBJ2-7 and V is TRBV7-2; D is unresolved. The sequence was collected from a man in his late teens or twenties who had mild COVID-19 (a few samples of this study predate the infection). Cell type and time point are not known. The CDR3, as DNA: TGTGCCAGCAGCTTAGCGGTGGCAGTTTATCACGAGCAGTACTTC. Translation gives CASSLAVAVYHEQYF.